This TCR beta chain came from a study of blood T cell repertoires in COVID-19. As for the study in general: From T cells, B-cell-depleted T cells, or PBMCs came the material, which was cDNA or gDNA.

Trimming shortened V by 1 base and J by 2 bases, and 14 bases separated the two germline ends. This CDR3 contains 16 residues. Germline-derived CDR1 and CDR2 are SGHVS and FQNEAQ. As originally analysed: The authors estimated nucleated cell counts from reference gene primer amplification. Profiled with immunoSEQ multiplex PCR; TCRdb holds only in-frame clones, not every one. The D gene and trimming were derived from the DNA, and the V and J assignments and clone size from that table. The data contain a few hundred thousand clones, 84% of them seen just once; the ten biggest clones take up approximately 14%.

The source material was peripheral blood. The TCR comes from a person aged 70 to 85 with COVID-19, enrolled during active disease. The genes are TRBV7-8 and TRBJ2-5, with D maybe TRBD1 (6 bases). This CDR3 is CASSLVRTENQETQYF. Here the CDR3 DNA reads TGTGCCAGCAGCTTAGTGAGGACAGAAAATCAAGAGACCCAGTACTTC.